The 25 T cell receptor beta chains below all came from one sample that was sequenced in a study of cytomegalovirus exposure and HLA in healthy donors. Primers for the PCR totalled 60 Vbeta and 13 Jbeta. Sequencing was performed with immunoSEQ multiplex PCR; in TCRdb, only in-frame clones are kept and a portion is missing. The sample has 150,000 or so clones; about 64% are singletons. Specimen: PBMCs. The receptors derive from a woman aged 25 to 39 in good health and CMV-seropositive.

The chain is built from TRBV29-1 and TRBJ2-1; D possibly corresponds to TRBD1 (5 bases). With 5 bases removed from V and 9 bases from J, the gap between germline ends came to 14 bases. Germline V CDR1 and CDR2: SQVTM, ANQGSEA. The CDR3 is 12 residues long. The CDR3 loop reads CSVRQGAAEQFF. In DNA, the CDR3 is TGCAGCGTTCGCCAGGGTGCGGCTGAGCAGTTCTTC.

This clone was seen a few times. The rearrangement uses TRBV7-8 and TRBJ2-1, with D maybe TRBD2 (6 bases). Germline-derived CDR1 and CDR2 are SGHVS and FQNEAQ. The CDR3 consists of 13 residues. CDR3 sequence: CALVAALGNEQFF. CDR3 DNA sequence: TGTGCTTTAGTAGCGGCCTTGGGTAATGAGCAGTTCTTC. The full variable domain, rest sourced from reference TRBV7-8 and TRBJ2-1, is GAGVSQSPRYKVAKRGQDVALRCDPISGHVSLFWYQQALGQGPEFLTYFQNEAQLDKSGLPSDRFFAERPEGSVSTLKIQRTQQEDSAVYLCALVAALGNEQFFGPGTRLTVL.

J is TRBJ2-5 and V is TRBV6-6; perhaps TRBD1 as D (5 bases). The better agreement between TRBJ2-7 and the DNA end casts doubt on the J call. This CDR3 has 14 residues. The germline V gene encodes CDR1 MNHNY and CDR2 SVGAGI (reference sequence). The CDR3 loop reads CASSWSQGNYEQYF. CDR3 nucleotides: TGTGCCAGCAGTTGGAGCCAGGGAAACTACGAGCAGTACTTC.

This clone was seen only a few times. The rearrangement links TRBV6-1 to TRBJ1-1; 12 bases line up with TRBD1. The CDR3 extends over 14 amino acids. Germline CDR1 reads MNHNS; CDR2 reads SASEGT. V shed 2 bases and J 11 bases; nucleotides not matched to a gene: 6. CDR3 bases: TGTGCCAGCAGTGAACCGGGACAGGGGGCGCAGGCTTTCTTT. Translated, it gives CASSEPGQGAQAFF.

This clone was observed a few times. This chain links TRBV6-5 with TRBJ2-3; TRBD1 is a possible D gene (6 bases). Per the germline V gene, CDR1 is MNHEY and CDR2 is SVGAGI. The CDR3 consists of 16 residues. Trimming stripped 0 bases from V and 6 bases from J, with 16 bases between. The CDR3 reads CASSYSGSRQADTQYF. The DNA of the CDR3 is TGTGCCAGCAGTTACTCGGGTTCCAGACAGGCGGATACGCAGTATTTT.

The V call is TRBV6-5, the J call TRBJ2-7, with 9 bases identical to TRBD1. Germline-derived CDR1 and CDR2 are MNHEY and SVGAGI. This CDR3 contains 13 residues. V lost 2 bases, J lost 7 bases, and 3 bases stayed unmatched. This CDR3 reads CASSYVTGGEQYF. DNA for the CDR3: TGTGCCAGCAGTTACGTGACAGGGGGTGAGCAGTACTTC.

This clone was seen a few times. This chain connects TRBV18 to TRBJ1-2, with TRBD1 as a possible D gene (5 bases). This CDR3 is built from 14 residues. V was trimmed by 3 bases and J by 4 bases, leaving 12 bases between them. CDR1 KGHSH and CDR2 LQKENI come from the germline V gene. The CDR3 nucleotides read TGTGCCAGCTCACCCGGACAAGGGGCCTATGGCTACACCTTC. Translation gives CASSPGQGAYGYTF.

This clone was seen a few times. V and J are TRBV30 and TRBJ2-3; no definite D call. V lost 0 bases to trimming and J lost 3 bases, with 7 bases between them. The CDR3 loop spans 13 amino acids. Germline CDR1 is GTSNPN and CDR2 is SVGIG (reference sequence). Written as DNA, the CDR3 is TGTGCCTGGAGTGTGCTATCGACAGATACGCAGTATTTT. As protein: CAWSVLSTDTQYF.

The V and J genes are TRBV5-1 and TRBJ2-2, with a tentative D call TRBD2 (6 bases). V was trimmed by 1 base and J by 5 bases, leaving 15 bases between them. CDR1 and CDR2 from the germline V gene are SGHRS and YFSETQ. The CDR3 sequence is 16 residues long. CDR3 loop: CASSLLRARETGELFF. Here the CDR3 DNA reads TGCGCCAGCAGCTTGTTAAGAGCCCGGGAGACCGGGGAGCTGTTTTTT. Variable domain in full (rest from reference TRBV5-1 and TRBJ2-2): KAGVTQTPRYLIKTRGQQVTLSCSPISGHRSVSWYQQTPGQGLQFLFEYFSETQRNKGNFPGRFSGRQFSNSRSEMNVSTLELGDSALYLCASSLLRARETGELFFGEGSRLTVL.

The genes are TRBV5-1 and TRBJ2-7; possibly TRBD1 for D (6 bases). With 4 bases removed from V and 5 bases from J, the gap between germline ends came to 13 bases. The CDR3 is 13 residues long. Germline V gene lookup returns CDR1 SGHRS and CDR2 YFSETQ. The chain's CDR3 is CASSAITGHEQYF. CDR3 bases: TGCGCCAGCAGCGCTATTACAGGGCACGAGCAGTACTTC.

This clone was observed once. The DNA for the CDR3 is TGTGCCAGCAGCAAAGATGGACTAGCGGGAGGAAATGGAGGAACAGATACGCAGTATTTT. It specifies CASSKDGLAGGNGGTDTQYF. The J gene is TRBJ2-3, the V gene TRBV21-1; the D call of TRBD2 is as the table states it, not checked on the DNA. TRBV21-1 is flagged as a pseudogene. The CDR3 runs to 20 residues.

J is TRBJ1-5 and V is TRBV27; 10 positions match TRBD1. J gave up 3 bases and V 6 bases, and 8 bases lay outside the gene matches. Germline CDR1 reads MNHEY; CDR2 reads SMNVEV (reference sequence). This CDR3 has 16 amino acids. This chain's CDR3 is CASRPRDRGANQPQHF. Here the CDR3 DNA reads TGTGCCAGCAGGCCCCGGGACAGGGGAGCCAATCAGCCCCAGCATTTT.

The chain employs TRBV5-8 and TRBJ2-3; 7 bases line up with TRBD1. CDR1 is SGHTS, CDR2 YDEGEE, per germline. This CDR3 region has 14 residues. V lost 5 bases to trimming and J lost 7 bases; unmatched junction nucleotides: 10. The CDR3: CASRLKGGVYTQYF. Here the CDR3 DNA reads TGTGCCAGCAGATTAAAAGGGGGCGTGTATACGCAGTATTTT. Full variable domain (outside the CDR3, taken from reference TRBV5-8 and TRBJ2-3): EAGVTQSPTHLIKTRGQQATLRCSPISGHTSVYWYQQALGLGLQFLLWYDEGEERNRGNFPPRFSGRQFPNYSSELNVNALELEDSALYLCASRLKGGVYTQYFGPGTRLTVL.

The chain carries TRBV27 and TRBJ1-1; D perhaps matches TRBD1 (5 bases). The CDR3 has 17 residues. Trimming pared 6 bases from V and 0 bases from J, leaving 20 bases between. CDR1 and CDR2 from the germline V gene are MNHEY and SMNVEV (reference sequence). CDR3 sequence (DNA): TGTGCCAGCAGCACCGGAGTAGGGGCGATACTGAACACTGAAGCTTTCTTT. Translated: CASSTGVGAILNTEAFF.

The V and J genes are TRBV27 and TRBJ1-4; D is perhaps TRBD1 (6 bases). V was clipped by 11 bases and J by 5 bases, with 15 bases between them. The germline V gene has CDR1 MNHEY and CDR2 SMNVEV (reference sequence). The CDR3 is 13 amino acids. In DNA form, the CDR3 reads TGTGCCCGACCAAAGAGGGGGAATGAAAAACTGTTTTTT. This gives the protein CARPKRGNEKLFF.

This sequence joins TRBV29-1 and TRBJ2-3, with 7 bases lining up with TRBD2. Germline CDR1 reads SQVTM; CDR2 reads ANQGSEA. The CDR3 is 13 residues long. J lost 5 bases, V lost 3 bases, and 5 bases had no gene match. CDR3 residues: CSVDGGGGDTQYF. The CDR3 DNA reads TGCAGCGTTGATGGTGGCGGGGGAGATACGCAGTATTTT.

This chain uses TRBV6-5 with TRBJ1-2, with D unclear. Looked up from germline, CDR1 is MNHEY and CDR2 is SVGAGI. The CDR3 consists of 14 residues. The V end was cut by 1 base, the J end by 6 bases, with 12 bases between. The DNA of the CDR3 is TGTGCCAGCAGTTACTTAGACCAACGGGATGGCTACACCTTC. This codes for CASSYLDQRDGYTF.

The chain combines TRBV21-1 with TRBJ1-4; the table's D call of TRBD1 was not tested on the DNA. TRBV21-1 is a pseudogene segment. This CDR3 comprises 13 residues. Here the CDR3 DNA reads TGTGCCAGCAGCAAAGTTTGCAGGGAAAAACTGTTTTTT. Translated: CASSKVCREKLFF.

The chain employs TRBV9 and TRBJ2-7; D may be TRBD1 (5 bases). Trimming took off 3 bases at V and 4 bases at J, with 8 bases between the two ends. In germline, CDR1 is SGDLS, CDR2 YYNGEE. The CDR3 consists of 12 residues. In nucleotides, the CDR3 is TGTGCCAGCAGCGGCCAGGGTTACGAGCAGTACTTC. The encoded protein is CASSGQGYEQYF.

J is TRBJ2-3 and V is TRBV5-1, with TRBD2 matching 12 bases. V lost 4 bases and J lost 2; bases outside the gene matches: 2. This CDR3 contains 15 residues. CDR1 and CDR2 from the germline V gene are SGHRS and YFSETQ. Here the CDR3 DNA reads TGCGCCAGCAGCGGACTAGCGGGACCCACAGATACGCAGTATTTT. Protein: CASSGLAGPTDTQYF.

The chain has TRBV18 and TRBJ2-5, with D possibly being TRBD1 (6 bases). Germline CDR1 KGHSH, CDR2 LQKENI. The V end lost 8 bases, the J end lost 4 bases, and 17 bases lay between the germline ends. This CDR3 is 14 amino acids long. The CDR3 reads CASLGQIQGETQYF. The CDR3 DNA reads as TGTGCCAGCCTAGGACAGATCCAAGGAGAGACCCAGTACTTC. Full variable domain (missing parts from reference TRBV18 and TRBJ2-5): NAGVMQNPRHLVRRRGQEARLRCSPMKGHSHVYWYRQLPEEGLKFMVYLQKENIIDESGMPKERFSAEFPKEGPSILRIQQVVRGDSAAYFCASLGQIQGETQYFGPGTRLLVL.

The V gene is TRBV5-5, the J gene TRBJ1-1; D remains unclear. CDR3 length: 15 residues. The ends were cut back, 3 bases at V and 3 bases at J, with 15 bases in the middle. Germline V gives CDR1 SGHKS, CDR2 YYEKEE (reference sequence). The CDR3 DNA is TGTGCCAGCAGCTGGGTGAGTGGACTGCACACTGAAGCTTTCTTT. Translation: CASSWVSGLHTEAFF. The full variable domain, with the rest looked up from reference TRBV5-5 and TRBJ1-1, is DAGVTQSPTHLIKTRGQQVTLRCSPISGHKSVSWYQQVLGQGPQFIFQYYEKEERGRGNFPDRFSARQFPNYSSELNVNALLLGDSALYLCASSWVSGLHTEAFFGQGTRLTVV.

The V and J genes are TRBV12-5 and TRBJ2-5, with 14 bases identical to TRBD2. The ends lost 6 bases at V and 5 bases at J; junction bases unmatched: 2. This CDR3 has 14 residues. Germline lookup yields CDR1 LGHNT and CDR2 FRNRAP. Here the CDR3 reads CASGTSGGGETQYF. In nucleotides, the CDR3 is TGTGCTAGTGGGACTAGCGGGGGGGGTGAGACCCAGTACTTC.

The gene calls are TRBV7-6 and TRBJ1-1; 7 bases are shared with TRBD1. There are 16 residues in the CDR3. Germline lookup yields CDR1 SGHVS and CDR2 FNYEAQ. V gave up 2 bases and J gave up 1 base; unmatched junction bases: 7. This CDR3 is CASSLRDRLPNTEAFF. The CDR3 bases are TGTGCCAGCAGCTTACGGGACAGACTCCCGAACACTGAAGCTTTCTTT.

The chain has TRBV9 and TRBJ1-3; D gene unclear. The V and J ends lost 3 bases and 8 bases respectively, with 9 bases between them. Germline V gives CDR1 SGDLS, CDR2 YYNGEE. CDR3 length: 12 residues. CDR3 protein: CASSAYSDTIYF. The CDR3 bases are TGTGCCAGCAGCGCTTACTCGGACACCATATATTTT.